Sequencing of this TCR beta chain was carried out in a study of T cell responses to AZD1222 COVID-19 vaccine. Turning to this clone: Antigen: not known.

Whole-study findings and limits: An increase in Spike-specific TCR breadth and depth was observed after two AZD1222 doses. Across the whole spike, CD4 TCRs peaked at regions 160-218 and 743-854.

Germline CDR1 SEHNR, CDR2 FQNEAQ (reference sequence). V gave up 4 bases and J gave up 2 bases, with 9 bases separating them. The CDR3 is 13 residues long. Produced via immunoSEQ multiplex PCR; TCRdb's table is partial and in-frame only. The repertoire consists of about 130,000 clones, with more than 80% occurring once and the leading ten covering almost 4.5%. Sample: peripheral blood, taken 28 days after the second AZD1222 dose. The chain couples TRBV7-9 to TRBJ2-7; the D is unclear. The source of this sequence is an adult who received the AZD1222 COVID-19 vaccine. CDR3: CASSSQVTYEQYF. The DNA for the CDR3 is TGTGCCAGCAGCTCGCAGGTGACCTACGAGCAGTACTTC. Using reference TRBV7-9 and TRBJ2-7 for the parts outside the CDR3, the full variable domain is DTGVSQNPRHKITKRGQNVTFRCDPISEHNRLYWYRQTLGQGPEFLTYFQNEAQLEKSRLLSDRFSAERPKGSFSTLEIQRTEQGDSAMYLCASSSQVTYEQYFGPGTRLTVT.